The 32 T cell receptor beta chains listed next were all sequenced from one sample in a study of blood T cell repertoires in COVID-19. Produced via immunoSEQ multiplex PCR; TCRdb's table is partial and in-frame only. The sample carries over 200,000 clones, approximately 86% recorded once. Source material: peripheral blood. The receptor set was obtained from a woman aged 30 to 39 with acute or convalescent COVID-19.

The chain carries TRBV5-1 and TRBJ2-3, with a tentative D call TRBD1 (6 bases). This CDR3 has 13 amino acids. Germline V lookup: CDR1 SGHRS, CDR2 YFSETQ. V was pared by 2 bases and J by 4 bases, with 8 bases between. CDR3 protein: CASSFTGPDTQYF. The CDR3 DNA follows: TGCGCCAGCAGCTTTACAGGGCCAGATACGCAGTATTTT.

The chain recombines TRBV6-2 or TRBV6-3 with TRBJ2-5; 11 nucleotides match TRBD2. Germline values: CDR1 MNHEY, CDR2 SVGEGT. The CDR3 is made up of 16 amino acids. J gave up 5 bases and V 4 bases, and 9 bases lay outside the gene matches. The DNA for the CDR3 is TGTGCCAGCAGTTGGGGACTAGCGGACGCTGGGGAGACCCAGTACTTC. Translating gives CASSWGLADAGETQYF.

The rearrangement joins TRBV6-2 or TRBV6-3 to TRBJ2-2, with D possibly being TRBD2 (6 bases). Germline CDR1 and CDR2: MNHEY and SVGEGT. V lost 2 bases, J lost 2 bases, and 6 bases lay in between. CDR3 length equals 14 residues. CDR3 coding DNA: TGTGCCAGCAGTTACGGACTAAACACCGGGGAGCTGTTTTTT. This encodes CASSYGLNTGELFF.

CDR3 bases: TGTGCCAGCAGCGTTGGGACAGCTAACACAGATACGCAGTATTTT. This sequence encodes CASSVGTANTDTQYF. The V call is TRBV9, the J call TRBJ2-3, with 7 bases lining up with TRBD1. The length of the CDR3 is 15 residues. Germline V lookup: CDR1 SGDLS, CDR2 YYNGEE. J lost 2 bases, V lost 2 bases, and 5 bases had no gene match.

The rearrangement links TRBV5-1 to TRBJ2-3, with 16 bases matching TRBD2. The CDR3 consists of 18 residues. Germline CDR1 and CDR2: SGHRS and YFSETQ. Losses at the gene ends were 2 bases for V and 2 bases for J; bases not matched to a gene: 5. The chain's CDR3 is CASSLGTSGRALTDTQYF. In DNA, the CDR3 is TGCGCCAGCAGCTTAGGGACTAGCGGGAGGGCCCTCACAGATACGCAGTATTTT.

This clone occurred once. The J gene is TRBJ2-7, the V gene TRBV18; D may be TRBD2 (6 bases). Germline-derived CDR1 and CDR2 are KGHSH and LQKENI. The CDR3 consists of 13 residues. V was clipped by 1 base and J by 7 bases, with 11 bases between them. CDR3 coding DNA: TGTGCCAGCTCACCACGACTAGTGGGGGAGCAGTACTTC. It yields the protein CASSPRLVGEQYF.

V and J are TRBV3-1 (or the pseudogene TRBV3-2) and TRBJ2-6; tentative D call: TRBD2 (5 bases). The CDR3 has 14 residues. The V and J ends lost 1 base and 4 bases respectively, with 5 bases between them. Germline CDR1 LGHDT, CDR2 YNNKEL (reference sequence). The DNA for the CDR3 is TGTGCCAGCAGCCAAGGGAGGGGGGCCAACGTCCTGACTTTC. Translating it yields CASSQGRGANVLTF.

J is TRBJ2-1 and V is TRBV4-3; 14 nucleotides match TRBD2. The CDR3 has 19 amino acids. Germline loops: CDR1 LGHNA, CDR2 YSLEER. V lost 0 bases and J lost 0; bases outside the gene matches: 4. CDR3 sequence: CASSQETSGRGSSYNEQFF. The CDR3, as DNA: TGCGCCAGCAGCCAAGAGACTAGCGGGAGGGGAAGCTCCTACAATGAGCAGTTCTTC.

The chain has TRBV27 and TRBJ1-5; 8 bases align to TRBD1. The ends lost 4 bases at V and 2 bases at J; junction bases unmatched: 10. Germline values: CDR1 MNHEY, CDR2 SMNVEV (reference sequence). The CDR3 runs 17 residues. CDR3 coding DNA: TGTGCCAGCAGTTCCAATGCCGGGACAGGACGCAATCAGCCCCAGCATTTT. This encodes CASSSNAGTGRNQPQHF.

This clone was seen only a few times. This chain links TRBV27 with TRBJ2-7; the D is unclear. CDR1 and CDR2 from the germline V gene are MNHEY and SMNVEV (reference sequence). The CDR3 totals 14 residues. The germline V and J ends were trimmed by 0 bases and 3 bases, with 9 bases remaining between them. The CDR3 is CASSLSGRHYEQYF. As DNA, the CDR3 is TGTGCCAGCAGTTTATCGGGCAGGCACTACGAGCAGTACTTC.

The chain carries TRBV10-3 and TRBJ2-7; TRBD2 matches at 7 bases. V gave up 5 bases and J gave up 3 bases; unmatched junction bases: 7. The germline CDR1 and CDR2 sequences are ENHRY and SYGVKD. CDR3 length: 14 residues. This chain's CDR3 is CAISISGLHYEQYF. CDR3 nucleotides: TGTGCCATCAGTATTAGCGGGCTCCACTACGAGCAGTACTTC.

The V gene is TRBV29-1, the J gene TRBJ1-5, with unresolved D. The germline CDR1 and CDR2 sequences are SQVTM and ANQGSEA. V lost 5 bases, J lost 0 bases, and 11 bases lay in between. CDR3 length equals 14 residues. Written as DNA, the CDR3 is TGCAGCGTTATCGTCAGTGGTAGCAATCAGCCCCAGCATTTT. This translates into CSVIVSGSNQPQHF.

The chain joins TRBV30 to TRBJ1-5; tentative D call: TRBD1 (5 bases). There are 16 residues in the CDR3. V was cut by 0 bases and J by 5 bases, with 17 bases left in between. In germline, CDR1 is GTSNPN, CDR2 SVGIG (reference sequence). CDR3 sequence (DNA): TGTGCCTGGAGTGTAAAGTCAGGGCAGGTTTATCAGCCCCAGCATTTT. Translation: CAWSVKSGQVYQPQHF.

The CDR3 reads CASSTETDRLEAFF. The DNA of the CDR3 is TGTGCCAGCAGCACTGAAACCGACAGATTAGAAGCTTTCTTT. This chain links TRBV7-9 with TRBJ1-1, with TRBD1 as a possible D gene (5 bases). CDR3 length: 14 amino acids. Looked up from germline, CDR1 is SEHNR and CDR2 is FQNEAQ (reference sequence). V was clipped by 5 bases and J by 8 bases, with 18 bases between them. The entire variable domain, with the rest obtained from reference TRBV7-9 and TRBJ1-1, is as follows: DTGVSQNPRHKITKRGQNVTFRCDPISEHNRLYWYRQTLGQGPEFLTYFQNEAQLEKSRLLSDRFSAERPKGSFSTLEIQRTEQGDSAMYLCASSTETDRLEAFFGQGTRLTVV.

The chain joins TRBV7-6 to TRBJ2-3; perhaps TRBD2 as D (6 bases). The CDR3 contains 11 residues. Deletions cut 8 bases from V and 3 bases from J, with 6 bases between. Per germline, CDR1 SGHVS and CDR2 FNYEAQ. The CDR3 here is CASRGTDTQYF. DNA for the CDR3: TGTGCCAGCCGGGGGACAGATACGCAGTATTTT.

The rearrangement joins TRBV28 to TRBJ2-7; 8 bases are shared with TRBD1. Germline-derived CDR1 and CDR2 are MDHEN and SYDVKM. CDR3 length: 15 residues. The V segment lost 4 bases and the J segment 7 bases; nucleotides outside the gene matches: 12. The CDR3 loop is CASSYGNVRGQEQYF. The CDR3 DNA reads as TGTGCCAGCAGTTACGGGAATGTCAGGGGGCAAGAGCAGTACTTC.

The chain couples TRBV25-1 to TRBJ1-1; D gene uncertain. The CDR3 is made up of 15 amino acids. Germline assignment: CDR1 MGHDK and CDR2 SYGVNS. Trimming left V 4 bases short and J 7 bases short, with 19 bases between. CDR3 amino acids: CASSVLTGRAGEAFF. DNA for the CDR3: TGTGCCAGCAGTGTGCTTACGGGAAGGGCAGGTGAAGCTTTCTTT. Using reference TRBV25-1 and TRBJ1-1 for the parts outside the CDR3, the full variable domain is EADIYQTPRYLVIGTGKKITLECSQTMGHDKMYWYQQDPGMELHLIHYSYGVNSTEKGDLSSESTVSRIRTEHFPLTLESARPSHTSQYLCASSVLTGRAGEAFFGQGTRLTVV.

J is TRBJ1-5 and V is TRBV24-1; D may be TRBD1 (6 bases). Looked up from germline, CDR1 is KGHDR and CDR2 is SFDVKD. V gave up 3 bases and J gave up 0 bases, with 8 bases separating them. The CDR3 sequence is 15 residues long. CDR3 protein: CATSDRTDSNQPQHF. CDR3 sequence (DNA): TGTGCCACCAGTGATCGGACAGATAGCAATCAGCCCCAGCATTTT.

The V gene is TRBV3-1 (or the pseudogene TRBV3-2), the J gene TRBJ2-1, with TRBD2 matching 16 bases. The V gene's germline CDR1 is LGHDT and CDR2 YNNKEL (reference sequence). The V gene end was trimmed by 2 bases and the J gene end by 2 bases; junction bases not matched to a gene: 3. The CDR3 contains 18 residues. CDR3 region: CASSQLGLAGGPYNEQFF. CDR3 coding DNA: TGTGCCAGCAGCCAACTGGGACTAGCGGGAGGGCCCTACAATGAGCAGTTCTTC.

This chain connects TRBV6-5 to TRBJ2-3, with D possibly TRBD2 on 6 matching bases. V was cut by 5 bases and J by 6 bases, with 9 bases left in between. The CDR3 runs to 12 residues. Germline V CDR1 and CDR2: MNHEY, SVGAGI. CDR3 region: CASSPSVDTQYF. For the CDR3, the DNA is TGTGCCAGCAGTCCTAGCGTTGATACGCAGTATTTT.

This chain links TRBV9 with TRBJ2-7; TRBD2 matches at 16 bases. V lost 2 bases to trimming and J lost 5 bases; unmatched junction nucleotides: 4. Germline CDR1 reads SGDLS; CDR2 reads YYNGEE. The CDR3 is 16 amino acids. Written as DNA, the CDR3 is TGTGCCAGCAGCGTGGGACTAGCGGGAGGGCCAAACGAGCAGTACTTC. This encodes CASSVGLAGGPNEQYF.

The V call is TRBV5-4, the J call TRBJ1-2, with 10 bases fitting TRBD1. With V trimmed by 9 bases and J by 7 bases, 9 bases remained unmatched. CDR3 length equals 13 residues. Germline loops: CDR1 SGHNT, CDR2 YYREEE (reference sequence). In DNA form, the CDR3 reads TGTGCCATGGTGGGACAGGGGTCCCCTGGCTACACCTTC. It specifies CAMVGQGSPGYTF.

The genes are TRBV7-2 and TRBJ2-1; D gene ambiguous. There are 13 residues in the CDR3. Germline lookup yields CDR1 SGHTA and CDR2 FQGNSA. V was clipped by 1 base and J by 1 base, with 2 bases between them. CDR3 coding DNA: TGTGCCAGCAGCTTAGTATCCTACAATGAGCAGTTCTTC. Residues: CASSLVSYNEQFF.

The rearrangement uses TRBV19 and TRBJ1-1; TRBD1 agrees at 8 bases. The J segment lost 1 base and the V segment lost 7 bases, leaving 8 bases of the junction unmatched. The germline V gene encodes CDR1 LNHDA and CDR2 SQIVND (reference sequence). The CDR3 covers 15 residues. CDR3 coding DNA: TGTGCCAGTACCAAACCAACAGGGGGGAACACTGAAGCTTTCTTT. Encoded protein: CASTKPTGGNTEAFF.

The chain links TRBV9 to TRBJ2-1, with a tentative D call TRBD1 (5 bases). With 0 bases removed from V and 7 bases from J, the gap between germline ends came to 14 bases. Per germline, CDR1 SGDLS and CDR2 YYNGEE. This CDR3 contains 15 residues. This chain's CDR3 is CASSVVSGLGNEQFF. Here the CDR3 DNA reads TGTGCCAGCAGCGTAGTGTCAGGGCTGGGGAATGAGCAGTTCTTC. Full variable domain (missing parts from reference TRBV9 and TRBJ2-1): DSGVTQTPKHLITATGQRVTLRCSPRSGDLSVYWYQQSLDQGLQFLIQYYNGEERAKGNILERFSAQQFPDLHSELNLSSLELGDSALYFCASSVVSGLGNEQFFGPGTRLTVL.

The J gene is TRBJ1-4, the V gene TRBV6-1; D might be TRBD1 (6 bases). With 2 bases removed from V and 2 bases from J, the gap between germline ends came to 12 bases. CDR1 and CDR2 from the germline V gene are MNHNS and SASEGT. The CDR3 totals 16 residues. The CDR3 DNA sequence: TGTGCCAGCAGTGAACAGGGGAGGGGTACTAATGAAAAACTGTTTTTT. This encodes CASSEQGRGTNEKLFF.

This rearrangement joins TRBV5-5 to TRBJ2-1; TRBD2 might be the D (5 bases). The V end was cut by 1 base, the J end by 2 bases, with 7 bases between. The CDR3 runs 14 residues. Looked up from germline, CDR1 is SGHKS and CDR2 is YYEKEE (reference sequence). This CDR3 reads CASSLPGTYNEQFF. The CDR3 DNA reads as TGTGCCAGCAGCTTGCCGGGGACCTACAATGAGCAGTTCTTC.

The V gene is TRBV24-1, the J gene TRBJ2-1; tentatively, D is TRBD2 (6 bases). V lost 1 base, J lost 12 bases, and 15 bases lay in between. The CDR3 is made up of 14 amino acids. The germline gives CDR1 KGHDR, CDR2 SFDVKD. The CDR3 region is CATSDFGLATSQFF. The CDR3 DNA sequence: TGTGCCACCAGTGATTTTGGGCTAGCGACTTCGCAGTTCTTC.

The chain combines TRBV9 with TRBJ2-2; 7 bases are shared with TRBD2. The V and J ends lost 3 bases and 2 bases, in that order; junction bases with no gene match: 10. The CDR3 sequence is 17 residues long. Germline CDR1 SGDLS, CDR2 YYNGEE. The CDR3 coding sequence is TGTGCCAGCAGCGCCCTGTGGGCTAGCGGAAACACCGGGGAGCTGTTTTTT. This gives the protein CASSALWASGNTGELFF.

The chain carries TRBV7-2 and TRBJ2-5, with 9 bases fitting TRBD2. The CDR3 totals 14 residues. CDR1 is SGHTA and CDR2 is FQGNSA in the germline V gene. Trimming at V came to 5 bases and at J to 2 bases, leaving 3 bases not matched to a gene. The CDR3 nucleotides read TGTGCCAGCAGCCGTCTAGCGGGGCAAGAGACCCAGTACTTC. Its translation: CASSRLAGQETQYF.

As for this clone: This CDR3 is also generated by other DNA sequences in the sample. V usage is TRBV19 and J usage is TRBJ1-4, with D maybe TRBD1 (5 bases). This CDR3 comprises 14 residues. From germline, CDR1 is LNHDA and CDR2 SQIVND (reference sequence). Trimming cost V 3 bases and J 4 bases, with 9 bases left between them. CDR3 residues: CASSIRGINEKLFF. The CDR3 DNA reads TGTGCCAGTAGTATCCGGGGGATTAATGAAAAACTGTTTTTT.

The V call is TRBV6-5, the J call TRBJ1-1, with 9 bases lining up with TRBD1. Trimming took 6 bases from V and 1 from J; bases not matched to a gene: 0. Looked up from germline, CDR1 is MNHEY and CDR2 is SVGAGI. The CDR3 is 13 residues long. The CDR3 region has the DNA TGTGCCAGCAGGGACAGGGGGAACACTGAAGCTTTCTTT. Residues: CASRDRGNTEAFF.